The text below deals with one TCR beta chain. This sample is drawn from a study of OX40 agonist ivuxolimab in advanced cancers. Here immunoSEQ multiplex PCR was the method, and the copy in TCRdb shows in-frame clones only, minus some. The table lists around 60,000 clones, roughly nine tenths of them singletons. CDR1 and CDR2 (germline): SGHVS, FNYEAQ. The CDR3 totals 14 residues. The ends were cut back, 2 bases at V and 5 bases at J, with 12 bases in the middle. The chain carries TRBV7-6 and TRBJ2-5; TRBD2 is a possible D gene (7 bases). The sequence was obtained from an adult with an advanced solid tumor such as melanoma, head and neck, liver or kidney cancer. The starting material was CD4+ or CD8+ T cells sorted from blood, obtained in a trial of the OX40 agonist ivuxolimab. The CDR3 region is CASSLYEGGETQYF. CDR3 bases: TGTGCCAGCAGCTTATACGAGGGGGGGGAGACCCAGTACTTC.